One and the same sample provided the 9 T cell receptor beta chains below, sequenced in a study of blood T cell repertoires in COVID-19. Method: immunoSEQ multiplex PCR; TCRdb's copy keeps in-frame clones and lacks some. Altogether 400,000 to 550,000 clones are present, roughly 85% being singletons, with the ten largest covering roughly 1.8%. The material sequenced was PBMCs or T cells enriched from blood (not recorded which). These receptors all come from a woman between 18 and 29 years old with acute COVID-19.

CDR3 sequence: CASSRQGSGTEAFF. The CDR3 nucleotides are TGTGCCAGCAGTAGACAGGGATCGGGAACTGAAGCTTTCTTT. This chain connects TRBV2 to TRBJ1-1, with 7 bases identical to TRBD1. Trimming removed 5 bases from V and 5 bases from J; junction bases left unmatched: 8. Germline V CDR1 and CDR2: SNHLY, FYNNEI. The CDR3 contains 14 residues. Variable domain in full (rest from reference TRBV2 and TRBJ1-1): EPEVTQTPSHQVTQMGQEVILRCVPISNHLYFYWYRQILGQKVEFLVSFYNNEISEKSEIFDDQFSVERPDGSNFTLKIRSTKLEDSAMYFCASSRQGSGTEAFFGQGTRLTVV.

The chain joins TRBV5-8 to TRBJ1-1; the match to TRBD1 covers 7 bases. With V trimmed by 4 bases and J by 7 bases, 7 bases remained unmatched. The V gene's germline CDR1 is SGHTS and CDR2 YDEGEE. CDR3 length: 13 residues. CDR3 in amino acids: CASSGIRGDEAFF. CDR3 sequence (DNA): TGTGCCAGCAGCGGAATCAGGGGGGATGAAGCTTTCTTT.

The chain joins TRBV3-1 (or the pseudogene TRBV3-2) to TRBJ1-3; 7 positions agree with TRBD1. V was clipped by 1 base and J by 8 bases; unmatched bases: 11. This CDR3 contains 16 residues. Per the germline V gene, CDR1 is LGHDT and CDR2 is YNNKEL (reference sequence). CDR3 loop: CASSQVFPDRYDTIYF. In DNA form, the CDR3 reads TGTGCCAGCAGCCAAGTATTTCCGGACAGGTACGACACCATATATTTT.

Of note for this clone: This same CDR3 is encoded by further DNA sequences in the sample. The V and J genes are TRBV27 and TRBJ1-1; 7 bases match TRBD1. V was clipped by 2 bases and J by 0 bases; unmatched bases: 3. Per germline, CDR1 MNHEY and CDR2 SMNVEV (reference sequence). The CDR3 runs 15 residues. The CDR3: CASSLRTGLNTEAFF. The CDR3 coding sequence is TGTGCCAGCAGTTTAAGGACAGGATTGAACACTGAAGCTTTCTTT.

This chain connects TRBV4-1 to TRBJ2-1; 10 positions agree with TRBD2. Looked up from germline, CDR1 is MGHRA and CDR2 is YSYEKL. There are 15 residues in the CDR3. The junction had 5 bases not matched to a gene; V was cut back by 0 bases and J by 9 bases. CDR3 coding DNA: TGCGCCAGCAGCCAAGAATCTAGCGGGGGTCGTGAGCAGTTCTTC. Translated, it gives CASSQESSGGREQFF.

This clone was detected a few times. The chain employs TRBV2 and TRBJ1-3; a possible D gene is TRBD1 (5 bases). The CDR3 has 14 amino acids. Germline V lookup: CDR1 SNHLY, CDR2 FYNNEI. Deletions cut 6 bases from V and 0 bases from J, with 9 bases between. The CDR3: CASRGGVSGNTIYF. CDR3 DNA: TGTGCCAGCAGGGGGGGGGTCTCTGGAAACACCATATATTTT.

This clone appeared once. The chain has TRBV7-9 and TRBJ2-7; TRBD1 agrees at 10 bases. In germline, CDR1 is SEHNR, CDR2 FQNEAQ (reference sequence). The CDR3 extends over 14 amino acids. The V gene end was trimmed by 1 base and the J gene end by 5 bases; junction bases not matched to a gene: 2. The CDR3 DNA follows: TGTGCCAGCAGCTTAGGGGGGACAGGGGACGAGCAGTACTTC. Translated, it gives CASSLGGTGDEQYF.

The gene calls are TRBV19 and TRBJ1-4; perhaps TRBD1 as D (5 bases). The ends were cut back, 3 bases at V and 0 bases at J, with 8 bases in the middle. Germline lookup yields CDR1 LNHDA and CDR2 SQIVND (reference sequence). The CDR3 contains 15 residues. The CDR3 bases are TGTGCCAGTAGTATTAAAGGGGCAACTAATGAAAAACTGTTTTTT. Amino acids: CASSIKGATNEKLFF.

The chain has TRBV7-2 and TRBJ2-1, with 11 positions matching TRBD2. Per the germline V gene, CDR1 is SGHTA and CDR2 is FQGNSA. V lost 1 base, J lost 5 bases, and 10 bases stayed unmatched. The length of the CDR3 is 18 residues. The CDR3 region has the DNA TGTGCCAGCAGCTTAGGGTTACTAGCGGGAGTTATCGACAATGAGCAGTTCTTC. Its translation is CASSLGLLAGVIDNEQFF.